A single sample is the source of the 23 T cell receptor beta chains below, sequenced in a study of cytomegalovirus exposure and HLA in healthy donors. The PCR ran on 60 Vbeta and 13 Jbeta primers. The assay was immunoSEQ multiplex PCR, and TCRdb's table has in-frame clones only and misses some. The sample has about 140,000 clones, 82% seen once. The sequenced sample consisted of PBMCs. The receptor source for this set is a woman in her forties or fifties in good health and CMV-seropositive.

The genes are TRBV7-6 and TRBJ2-5; 8 positions match TRBD2. Germline lookup yields CDR1 SGHVS and CDR2 FNYEAQ. V was pared by 5 bases and J by 7 bases, with 15 bases of the junction left unmatched. The CDR3 consists of 16 residues. In nucleotides, the CDR3 is TGTGCCAGCAGCCCCTCGACGCGGGGGGCGCCTGGGACCCAGTACTTC. Its translation: CASSPSTRGAPGTQYF. Drawing the rest from reference TRBV7-6 and TRBJ2-5, the complete variable domain is GAGVSQSPRYKVTKRGQDVALRCDPISGHVSLYWYRQALGQGPEFLTYFNYEAQQDKSGLPNDRFSAERPEGSISTLTIQRTEQRDSAMYRCASSPSTRGAPGTQYFGPGTRLLVL.

The chain uses TRBV27 and TRBJ2-7; TRBD2 agrees at 13 bases. There are 16 residues in the CDR3. The V gene's germline CDR1 is MNHEY and CDR2 SMNVEV (reference sequence). The V gene end was trimmed by 5 bases and the J gene end by 5 bases; junction bases not matched to a gene: 9. This chain's CDR3 is CASSPGLAGVFHEQYF. The CDR3 nucleotides are TGTGCCAGCAGTCCTGGACTAGCGGGAGTGTTCCACGAGCAGTACTTC.

This chain uses TRBV6-1 with TRBJ1-2; TRBD1 matches at 7 bases. Germline V gives CDR1 MNHNS, CDR2 SASEGT. The CDR3 has 13 residues. Trimming cost V 6 bases and J 5 bases; bases outside gene matches: 6. The CDR3 DNA sequence: TGTGCCAGCAGGACAGGGACAGAATATGGCTACACCTTC. Its translation: CASRTGTEYGYTF.

This chain links TRBV30 with TRBJ1-2; the D gene is possibly TRBD1 (5 bases). Trimming stripped 1 base from V and 3 bases from J, with 12 bases between. Germline V gene sequence: CDR1 GTSNPN, CDR2 SVGIG (reference sequence). The CDR3 length is 14 residues. CDR3 region: CAWSGGANYYGYTF. The CDR3 DNA sequence: TGTGCCTGGAGTGGTGGGGCTAACTACTATGGCTACACCTTC.

CDR3 sequence: CASSDRDRGVWDTQYF. For the CDR3, the DNA is TGTGCCAGCAGTGATCGGGACAGGGGAGTGTGGGATACGCAGTATTTT. V and J are TRBV6-1 and TRBJ2-3; the match to TRBD1 covers 10 bases. There are 16 residues in the CDR3. Germline-derived CDR1 and CDR2 are MNHNS and SASEGT. Germline trimming cut 3 bases from V and 6 bases from J; bases unmatched to any gene: 9.

The chain uses TRBV5-4 and TRBJ2-1, with 13 bases lining up with TRBD2. The germline gives CDR1 SGHNT, CDR2 YYREEE (reference sequence). Trimming at V came to 2 bases and at J to 7 bases, leaving 12 bases not matched to a gene. The CDR3 covers 18 residues. CDR3 sequence reads: CASSFQLAGGLGGNEQFF. CDR3 coding DNA: TGTGCCAGCAGCTTCCAACTAGCGGGGGGGCTTGGGGGTAATGAGCAGTTCTTC.

V and J are TRBV5-1 and TRBJ2-1; no clear D gene. CDR1 SGHRS and CDR2 YFSETQ come from the germline V gene. CDR3 length equals 14 residues. V lost 5 bases and J lost 1, with 10 bases in between. The CDR3 loop reads CASRQLPSYNEQFF. CDR3 nucleotide sequence: TGCGCCAGCAGGCAGTTACCTTCCTACAATGAGCAGTTCTTC.

This clone was seen once. The rearrangement uses TRBV29-1 and TRBJ2-6; a possible D gene is TRBD2 (5 bases). Germline V gene sequence: CDR1 SQVTM, CDR2 ANQGSEA. The V end lost 7 bases, the J end lost 0 bases, and 19 bases lay between the germline ends. The CDR3 has 17 amino acids. The CDR3 loop reads CSAAEGHGFSGANVLTF. CDR3 bases: TGCAGCGCTGCCGAGGGTCATGGGTTCTCTGGGGCCAACGTCCTGACTTTC.

This rearrangement joins TRBV2 to TRBJ1-1; 9 bases agree with TRBD1. Germline CDR1 and CDR2: SNHLY and FYNNEI. The CDR3 runs to 14 residues. V lost 4 bases to trimming and J lost 3 bases; unmatched junction nucleotides: 3. Here the CDR3 reads CASSGGQGYTEAFF. Written as DNA, the CDR3 is TGTGCCAGCAGTGGGGGACAGGGATACACTGAAGCTTTCTTT.

The gene calls are TRBV5-1 and TRBJ2-3; 7 nucleotides agree with TRBD2. CDR3 length equals 14 residues. The germline CDR1 and CDR2 sequences are SGHRS and YFSETQ. With V trimmed by 3 bases and J by 4 bases, 5 bases remained unmatched. CDR3 amino acids: CASSSVAGADTQYF. Here the CDR3 DNA reads TGCGCCAGCAGCTCCGTGGCGGGGGCAGATACGCAGTATTTT.

V gene TRBV5-4 combines with J gene TRBJ2-5, with a weak D call TRBD2 (6 bases). This CDR3 region has 15 residues. Deletions cut 3 bases from V and 3 bases from J, with 15 bases between. Germline CDR1 SGHNT, CDR2 YYREEE (reference sequence). CDR3 sequence (DNA): TGTGCCAGCAGCTCACCCGGAGGAGGGAAAGAGACCCAGTACTTC. It is translated as CASSSPGGGKETQYF.

The chain recombines TRBV9 with TRBJ1-1; D not certain. CDR1 is SGDLS and CDR2 is YYNGEE in the germline V gene. Trimming took 3 bases from V and 0 from J, leaving 3 bases between them. The CDR3 has 12 residues. This chain's CDR3 is CASSGLNTEAFF. CDR3 nucleotide sequence: TGTGCCAGCAGCGGGCTGAACACTGAAGCTTTCTTT. Filled out from reference TRBV9 and TRBJ1-1, the complete variable domain reads DSGVTQTPKHLITATGQRVTLRCSPRSGDLSVYWYQQSLDQGLQFLIQYYNGEERAKGNILERFSAQQFPDLHSELNLSSLELGDSALYFCASSGLNTEAFFGQGTRLTVV.

J is TRBJ1-1 and V is TRBV29-1; D is unclear. Trimming stripped 5 bases from V and 0 bases from J, with 7 bases between. Per germline, CDR1 SQVTM and CDR2 ANQGSEA. The CDR3 sequence is 12 residues long. The CDR3, as DNA: TGCAGCGTTCGGCGGCTGAACACTGAAGCTTTCTTT. Protein product: CSVRRLNTEAFF.

The chain combines TRBV18 with TRBJ2-6; D gene ambiguous. The CDR3 has 17 residues. V lost 3 bases and J lost 0, with 12 bases in between. The germline gives CDR1 KGHSH, CDR2 LQKENI. The CDR3 here is CASSPRSPNSGANVLTF. CDR3 nucleotides: TGTGCCAGCTCACCCAGAAGTCCCAACTCTGGGGCCAACGTCCTGACTTTC.

This rearrangement joins TRBV18 to TRBJ2-1, with TRBD2 as a possible D gene (5 bases). Per germline, CDR1 KGHSH and CDR2 LQKENI. This CDR3 has 15 residues. V was cut by 4 bases and J by 6 bases, with 16 bases left in between. CDR3 in amino acids: CASSLSLSGFNEQFF. The CDR3, as DNA: TGTGCCAGCTCACTATCTCTGAGCGGCTTCAATGAGCAGTTCTTC.

The rearrangement joins TRBV6-1 to TRBJ2-3; TRBD2 might be the D (5 bases). This CDR3 is 15 amino acids long. Trimming took 7 bases from V and 6 from J, leaving 20 bases between them. Germline assignment: CDR1 MNHNS and CDR2 SASEGT. The CDR3 bases are TGTGCCAGCACTCTACCAAGGGATCCGGGGGATACGCAGTATTTT. Its translation is CASTLPRDPGDTQYF.

The CDR3 sequence is CASMTRGGGNYGYTF. Written as DNA, the CDR3 is TGTGCCAGTATGACTCGAGGGGGCGGCAACTATGGCTACACCTTC. The chain carries TRBV6-5 and TRBJ1-2, with 7 bases aligning to TRBD1. There are 15 residues in the CDR3. Germline-derived CDR1 and CDR2 are MNHEY and SVGAGI. V gave up 9 bases and J gave up 2 bases; unmatched junction bases: 12.

V usage is TRBV6-6 and J usage is TRBJ1-3, with a possible D match to TRBD1 (5 bases). The CDR3 runs to 16 residues. Trimming removed 2 bases from V and 0 bases from J, with 11 bases in between. Germline V lookup: CDR1 MNHNY, CDR2 SVGAGI (reference sequence). CDR3 residues: CASSYLDSSSGNTIYF. CDR3 sequence (DNA): TGTGCCAGCAGTTACCTTGACAGCTCCTCTGGAAACACCATATATTTT.

The chain uses TRBV19 and TRBJ1-5, with 9 bases that match TRBD1. The CDR3 covers 14 residues. V was clipped by 7 bases and J by 6 bases; unmatched bases: 7. Per the germline V gene, CDR1 is LNHDA and CDR2 is SQIVND (reference sequence). CDR3: CASTRGQGGQPQHF. The CDR3 DNA is TGTGCCAGTACCCGGGGACAGGGAGGTCAGCCCCAGCATTTT.

The chain links TRBV28 to TRBJ1-5, with D perhaps TRBD1 (6 bases). CDR3 size: 12 residues. The V gene lost 10 bases and the J gene lost 2 bases, with 9 bases spanning the gap. Germline V CDR1 and CDR2: MDHEN, SYDVKM. CDR3 in amino acids: CATSGGNQPQHF. The CDR3 bases are TGTGCCACCTCAGGGGGCAATCAGCCCCAGCATTTT.

This chain links TRBV11-2 with TRBJ1-1; D perhaps matches TRBD1 (6 bases). This CDR3 has 15 amino acids. Germline values: CDR1 SGHAT, CDR2 FQNNGV. Trimming shortened V by 1 base and J by 4 bases, and 13 bases separated the two germline ends. The CDR3 protein is CASSLVQGLGTEAFF. Here the CDR3 DNA reads TGTGCCAGCAGCTTAGTCCAGGGGCTGGGCACTGAAGCTTTCTTT.

This rearrangement joins TRBV28 to TRBJ2-5; 9 positions agree with TRBD2. The last part of the DNA fits TRBJ2-7 better; the J call may be wrong. The V gene's germline CDR1 is MDHEN and CDR2 SYDVKM. This CDR3 is built from 15 residues. The CDR3 sequence: CASSFLSGRGDEQYF. CDR3 DNA sequence: TGTGCCAGCAGTTTTCTTAGCGGGAGAGGCGACGAGCAGTACTTC.

This clone was recorded a few times. The chain recombines TRBV4-3 with TRBJ1-2; D is possibly TRBD1 (5 bases). Germline values: CDR1 LGHNA, CDR2 YSLEER. The CDR3 runs to 13 residues. Trimming removed 3 bases from V and 8 bases from J, with 13 bases in between. In DNA, the CDR3 is TGCGCCAGCAGCCACCCAGGGTTAAGCGGCTACACCTTC. Translation: CASSHPGLSGYTF.